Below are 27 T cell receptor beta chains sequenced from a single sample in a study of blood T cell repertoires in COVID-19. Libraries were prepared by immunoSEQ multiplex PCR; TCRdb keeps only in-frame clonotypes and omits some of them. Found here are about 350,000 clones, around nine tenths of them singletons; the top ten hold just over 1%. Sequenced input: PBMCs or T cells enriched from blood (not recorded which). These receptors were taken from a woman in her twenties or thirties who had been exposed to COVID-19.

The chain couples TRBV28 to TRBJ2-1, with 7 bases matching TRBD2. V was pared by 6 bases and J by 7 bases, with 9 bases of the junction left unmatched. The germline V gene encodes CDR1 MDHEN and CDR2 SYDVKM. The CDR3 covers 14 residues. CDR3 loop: CASSLTSTGNEQFF. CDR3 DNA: TGTGCCAGCAGCTTGACTAGCACTGGTAATGAGCAGTTCTTC.

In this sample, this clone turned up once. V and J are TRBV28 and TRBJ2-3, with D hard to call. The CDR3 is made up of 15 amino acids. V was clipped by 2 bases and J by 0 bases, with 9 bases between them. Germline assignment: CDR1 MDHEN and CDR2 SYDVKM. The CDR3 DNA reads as TGTGCCAGCAGTTTAGGAGCCTTCAGCACAGATACGCAGTATTTT. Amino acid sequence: CASSLGAFSTDTQYF.

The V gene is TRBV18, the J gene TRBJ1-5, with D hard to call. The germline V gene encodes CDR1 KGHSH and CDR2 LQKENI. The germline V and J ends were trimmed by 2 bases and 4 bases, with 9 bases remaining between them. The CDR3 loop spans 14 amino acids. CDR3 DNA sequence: TGTGCCAGCTCACCAGCGGCGGGGAATCAGCCCCAGCATTTT. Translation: CASSPAAGNQPQHF.

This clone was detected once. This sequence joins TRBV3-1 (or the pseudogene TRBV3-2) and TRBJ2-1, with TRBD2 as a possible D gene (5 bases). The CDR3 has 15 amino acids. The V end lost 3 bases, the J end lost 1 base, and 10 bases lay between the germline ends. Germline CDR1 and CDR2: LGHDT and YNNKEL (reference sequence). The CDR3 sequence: CASSQGSGSYNEQFF. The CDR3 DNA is TGTGCCAGCAGCCAGGGGAGCGGTTCCTACAATGAGCAGTTCTTC.

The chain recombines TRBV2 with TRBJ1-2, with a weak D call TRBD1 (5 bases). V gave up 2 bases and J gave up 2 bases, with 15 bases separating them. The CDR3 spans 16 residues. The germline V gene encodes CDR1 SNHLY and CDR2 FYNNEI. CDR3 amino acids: CASSELSAGMNYGYTF. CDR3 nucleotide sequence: TGTGCCAGCAGTGAACTTTCGGCAGGGATGAACTATGGCTACACCTTC.

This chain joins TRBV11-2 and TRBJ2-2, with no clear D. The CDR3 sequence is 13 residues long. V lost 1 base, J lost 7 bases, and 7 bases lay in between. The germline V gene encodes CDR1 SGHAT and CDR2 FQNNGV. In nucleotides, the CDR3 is TGTGCCAGCAGCTTAGTTCCCAGCGGGGAGCTGTTTTTT. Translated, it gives CASSLVPSGELFF.

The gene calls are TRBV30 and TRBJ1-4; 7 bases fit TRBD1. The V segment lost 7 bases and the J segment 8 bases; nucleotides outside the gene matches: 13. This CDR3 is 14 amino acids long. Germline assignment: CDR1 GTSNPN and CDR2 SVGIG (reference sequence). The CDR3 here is CAYNPRDSWEKLFF. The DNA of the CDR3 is TGTGCCTATAATCCCCGGGACAGTTGGGAAAAACTGTTTTTT.

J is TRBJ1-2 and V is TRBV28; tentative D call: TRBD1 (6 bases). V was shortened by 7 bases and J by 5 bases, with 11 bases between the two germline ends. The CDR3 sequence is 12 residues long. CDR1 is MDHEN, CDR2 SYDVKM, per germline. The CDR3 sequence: CASMPQGYGYTF. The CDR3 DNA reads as TGTGCCAGCATGCCACAGGGTTATGGCTACACCTTC.

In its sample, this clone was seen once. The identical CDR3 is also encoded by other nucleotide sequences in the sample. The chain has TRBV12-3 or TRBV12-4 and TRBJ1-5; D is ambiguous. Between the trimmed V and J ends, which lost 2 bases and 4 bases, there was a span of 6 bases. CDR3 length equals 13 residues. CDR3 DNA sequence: TGTGCCAGCAGTTTACGACTTAATCAGCCCCAGCATTTT. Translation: CASSLRLNQPQHF.

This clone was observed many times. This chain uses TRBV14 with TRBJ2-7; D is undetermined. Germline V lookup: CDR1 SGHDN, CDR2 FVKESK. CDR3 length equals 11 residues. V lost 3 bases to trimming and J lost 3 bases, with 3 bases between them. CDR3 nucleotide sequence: TGTGCCAGCAGCCACCACTACGAGCAGTACTTC. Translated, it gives CASSHHYEQYF.

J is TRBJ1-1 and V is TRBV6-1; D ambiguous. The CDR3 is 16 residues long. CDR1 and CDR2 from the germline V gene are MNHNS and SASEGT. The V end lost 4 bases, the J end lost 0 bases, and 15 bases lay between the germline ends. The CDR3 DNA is TGTGCCAGCAGTGGCCCAAGGAGGGCCATGAACACTGAAGCTTTCTTT. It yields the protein CASSGPRRAMNTEAFF.

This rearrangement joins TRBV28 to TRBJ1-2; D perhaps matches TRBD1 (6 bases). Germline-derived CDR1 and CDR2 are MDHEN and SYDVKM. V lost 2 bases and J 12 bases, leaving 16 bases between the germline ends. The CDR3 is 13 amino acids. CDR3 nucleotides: TGTGCCAGCAGTTTAACACGGACAGAACGGGACACCTTC. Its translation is CASSLTRTERDTF.

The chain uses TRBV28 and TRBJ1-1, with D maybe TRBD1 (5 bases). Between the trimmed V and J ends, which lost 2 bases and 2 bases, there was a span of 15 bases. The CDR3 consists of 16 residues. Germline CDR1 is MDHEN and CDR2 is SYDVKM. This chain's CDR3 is CASSLRGPGGNTEAFF. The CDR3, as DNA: TGTGCCAGCAGTTTACGGGGCCCGGGGGGTAACACTGAAGCTTTCTTT.

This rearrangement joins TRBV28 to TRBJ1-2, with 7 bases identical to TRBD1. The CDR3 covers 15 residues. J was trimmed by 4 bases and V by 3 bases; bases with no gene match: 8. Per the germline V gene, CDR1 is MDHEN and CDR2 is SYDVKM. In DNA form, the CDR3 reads TGTGCCAGCAGTTTTTGGCGACAGGGTATCTATGGCTACACCTTC. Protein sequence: CASSFWRQGIYGYTF.

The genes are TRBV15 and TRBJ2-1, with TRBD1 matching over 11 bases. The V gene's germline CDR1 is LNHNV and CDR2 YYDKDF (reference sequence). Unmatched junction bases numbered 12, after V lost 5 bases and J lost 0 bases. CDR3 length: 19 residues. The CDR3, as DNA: TGTGCCACCAGCGGAATGGGACAGGGGGTTGTTAGCTCCTACAATGAGCAGTTCTTC. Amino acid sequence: CATSGMGQGVVSSYNEQFF.

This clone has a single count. CDR3 loop: CASSLMGGFGTEAFF. The CDR3 coding sequence is TGTGCCAGCAGCTTAATGGGAGGGTTTGGGACTGAAGCTTTCTTT. The chain recombines TRBV7-3 with TRBJ1-1; D unclear. The CDR3 loop spans 15 amino acids. The germline V gene encodes CDR1 SGHTA and CDR2 FQGTGA. V shed 1 base and J shed 5 bases, with 14 bases lying between them.

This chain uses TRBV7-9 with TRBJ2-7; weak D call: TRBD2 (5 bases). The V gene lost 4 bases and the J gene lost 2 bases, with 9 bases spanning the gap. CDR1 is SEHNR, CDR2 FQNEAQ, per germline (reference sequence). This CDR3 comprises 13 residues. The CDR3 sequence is CASSSRDPYEQYF. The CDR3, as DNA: TGTGCCAGCAGCTCCCGGGATCCCTACGAGCAGTACTTC.

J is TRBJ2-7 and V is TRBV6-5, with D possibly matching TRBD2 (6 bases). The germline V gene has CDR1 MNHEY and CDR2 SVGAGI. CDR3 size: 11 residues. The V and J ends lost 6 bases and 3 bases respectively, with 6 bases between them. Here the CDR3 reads CASRDYYEQYF. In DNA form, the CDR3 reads TGTGCCAGCAGGGACTACTACGAGCAGTACTTC.

As DNA, the CDR3 is TGTGCCAGCAGTTTAGCGCTGGGGAGTGAGCAGTTCTTC. The encoded protein is CASSLALGSEQFF. The V call is TRBV12-3 or TRBV12-4, the J call TRBJ2-1, with a tentative D call TRBD2 (5 bases). The CDR3 has 13 amino acids. V was clipped by 0 bases and J by 9 bases, with 9 bases between them.

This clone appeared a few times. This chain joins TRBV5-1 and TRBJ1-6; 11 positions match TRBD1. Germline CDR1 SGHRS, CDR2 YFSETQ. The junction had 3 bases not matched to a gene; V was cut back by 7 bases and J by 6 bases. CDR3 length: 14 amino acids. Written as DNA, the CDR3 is TGCGCCAGCGGACAGGGGGCGGGTAATTCACCCCTCCACTTT. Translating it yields CASGQGAGNSPLHF.

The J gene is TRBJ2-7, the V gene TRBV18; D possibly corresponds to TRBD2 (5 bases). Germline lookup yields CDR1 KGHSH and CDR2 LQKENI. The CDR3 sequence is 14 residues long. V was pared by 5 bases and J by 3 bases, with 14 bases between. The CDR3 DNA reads TGTGCCAGCTCAGTGAGGGTTACTAGCTACGAGCAGTACTTC. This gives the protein CASSVRVTSYEQYF.

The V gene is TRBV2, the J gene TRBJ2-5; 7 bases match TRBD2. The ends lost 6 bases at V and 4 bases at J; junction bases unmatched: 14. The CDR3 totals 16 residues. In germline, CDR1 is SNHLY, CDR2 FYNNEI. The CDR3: CASRGPGREFTETQYF. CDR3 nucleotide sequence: TGTGCCAGCAGGGGGCCAGGGCGGGAGTTCACAGAGACCCAGTACTTC.

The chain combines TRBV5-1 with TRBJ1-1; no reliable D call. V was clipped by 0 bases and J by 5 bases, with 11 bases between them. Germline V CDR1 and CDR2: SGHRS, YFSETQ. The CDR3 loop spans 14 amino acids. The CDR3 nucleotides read TGCGCCAGCAGCTTGGGGGCGGGGAGGACTGAAGCTTTCTTT. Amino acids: CASSLGAGRTEAFF. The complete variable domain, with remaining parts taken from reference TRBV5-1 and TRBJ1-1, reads KAGVTQTPRYLIKTRGQQVTLSCSPISGHRSVSWYQQTPGQGLQFLFEYFSETQRNKGNFPGRFSGRQFSNSRSEMNVSTLELGDSALYLCASSLGAGRTEAFFGQGTRLTVV.

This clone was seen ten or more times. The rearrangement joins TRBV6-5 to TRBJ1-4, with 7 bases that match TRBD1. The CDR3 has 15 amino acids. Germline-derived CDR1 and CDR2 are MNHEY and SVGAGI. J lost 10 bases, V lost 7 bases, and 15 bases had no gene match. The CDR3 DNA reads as TGTGCCAGCAAGTGGGAAACAGGGGAAAGCGGAAAACTGTTTTTT. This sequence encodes CASKWETGESGKLFF.

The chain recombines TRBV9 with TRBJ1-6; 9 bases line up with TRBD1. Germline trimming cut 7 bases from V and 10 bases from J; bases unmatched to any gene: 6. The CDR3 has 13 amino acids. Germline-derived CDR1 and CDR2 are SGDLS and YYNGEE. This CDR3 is CASGGTGSSPLHF. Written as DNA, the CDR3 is TGTGCCAGCGGGGGGACAGGGTCGTCACCCCTCCACTTT.

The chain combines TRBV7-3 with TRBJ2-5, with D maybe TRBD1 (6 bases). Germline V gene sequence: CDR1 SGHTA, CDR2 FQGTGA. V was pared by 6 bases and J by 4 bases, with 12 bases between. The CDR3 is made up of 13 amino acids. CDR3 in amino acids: CASSSGHGETQYF. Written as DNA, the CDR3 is TGTGCCAGCAGTTCGGGACATGGAGAGACCCAGTACTTC.

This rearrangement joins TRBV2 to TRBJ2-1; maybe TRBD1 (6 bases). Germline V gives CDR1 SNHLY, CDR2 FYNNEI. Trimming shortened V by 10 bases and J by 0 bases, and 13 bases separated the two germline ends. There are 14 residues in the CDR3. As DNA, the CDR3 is TGTGCCAACCAAGACAGGAGCTCCTACAATGAGCAGTTCTTC. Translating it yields CANQDRSSYNEQFF. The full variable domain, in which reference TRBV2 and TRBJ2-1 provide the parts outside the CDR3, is EPEVTQTPSHQVTQMGQEVILRCVPISNHLYFYWYRQILGQKVEFLVSFYNNEISEKSEIFDDQFSVERPDGSNFTLKIRSTKLEDSAMYFCANQDRSSYNEQFFGPGTRLTVL.